The sequence of this TCR beta chain was determined in a study of T cells in localized non-small cell lung cancer. Germline V lookup: CDR1 MGHDK, CDR2 SYGVNS. The ends were cut back, 3 bases at V and 2 bases at J, with 8 bases in the middle. CDR3 length equals 13 residues. Clones were sequenced by immunoSEQ multiplex PCR, and TCRdb holds only the in-frame ones, with some missing. The table shows about 1,700 clones, with around a fifth occurring only once. The rearrangement joins TRBV25-1 to TRBJ2-7; D is uncertain. The sequence came from a male donor at least 60 years old with stage III squamous cell lung carcinoma. This material consisted of normal lung tissue next to the tumor, taken before any cancer treatment. For the CDR3, the DNA is TGTGCCAGCAGTGACTGGCAGACCTACGAGCAGTACTTC. Its protein is CASSDWQTYEQYF.